This note documents a single T cell receptor (beta chain) sequence. This clone's antigen is unknown. Within one base of it there is no much larger clone, and no base qualities were kept. The CDR3 regions of human TCRbeta chains were subjected to immunosequencing. The paper's data handling went like this. Repertoire TCRs were matched against a reference library of SARS-CoV-2-specific TCRs generated with the MIRA antigen-specificity platform. Breadth meant the fraction of unique TCRs that were SARS-CoV-2-associated, whereas depth meant the fraction of total T cells that were SARS-CoV-2-associated. Using the MIRA data, every spike-specific TCR was mapped to the spike region that the TCR reacted to and assigned to either a CD4 or a CD8 class. Log10-transformed breadth and depth values were compared by one-way ANOVA with Sidak's multiple comparisons tests. What TCRdb holds here is the immuneACCESS table cut down to in-frame rearrangements. Part of the clones is not present; checked against another copy, under half of the missing clones reflect an unresolved V gene, and the others are unexplained. V and J calls plus clone size are reproduced from that table; the DNA served to infer D and trimming. The sample table records approximately 160,000 clones; approximately 89% of these occur just once. Together, the top ten hold 5% of the sample.

The data are from a study of T cell responses to AZD1222 COVID-19 vaccine (dated by TCRdb to the early 2020s). For the wider study: AZD1222 recipients with second doses at about 4 weeks or about 12 weeks were pooled, because spike-specific TCR depth and breadth did not differ between schedules. TCR sequencing covered 230 or so trial participants: roughly 200 given two doses of AZD1222 and 26 given two doses of MenACWY control vaccine. Trial participants were enrolled into age subgroups of 18-55, 56-69 and 70-plus years, which contained about 150, 28 and 57 TCR-sequenced participants, respectively.

The research as a whole found: The 56-69-year group was small, and its depth increase did not reach significance, likely because of low power. Participants were mostly white British and included more females than males, and it was suggested by the authors that clonal diversity may have been underestimated. The whole spike protein was spanned by vaccine-associated CD4 TCRs, and dominant responses were seen in regions 160-218 and 743-854. Nearly half of unique spike-specific TCRs reportedly recognized epitopes outside regions mutated in the B.1.351 and B.1.1.7 variants. Because no day 14 peak-response samples were available, the repertoires could be characterized only after the peak T cell response. After two AZD1222 doses, spike-specific TCR breadth and depth were significantly higher than at day 0 and than in MenACWY recipients. Only 5 to 7 AZD1222 recipients were SARS-CoV-2 seropositive at baseline, limiting conclusions about previously exposed vaccinees.

The CDR3 measures 14 amino acids from cysteine to phenylalanine. Only the CDR3 region is kept as DNA, spanning 42 bases read in frame from base 1. The CDR1 and CDR2 encoded by the germline V gene (reference sequence) are SEHNR and FQNEAQ. V was cut back by 3 bases and J by 6 bases, leaving a gap of 15 bases between them. The time point label for this specimen denotes: baseline before first vaccination. Samples from vaccinated people were obtained from the UK trials COV001 and COV002, which included a single-blind randomized controlled phase 2/3 trial of AZD1222 (ChAdOx1 nCoV-19) in healthy adults. For TCRbeta chain sequencing, PBMC samples were collected from trial participants at day 0 and at day 28 after the second dose.

This receptor was taken from an adult in good health. This receptor chain uses TRBV7-9 and TRBJ2-7; TRBD1 is a weak D gene call, 6 bases matching. The input for sequencing was peripheral blood, taken on day 0 of AZD1222 vaccination. The DNA sequence is TGTGCCAGCAGCTTCGACAGGCCCCTTACCGAGCAGTACTTC. Protein translation: CASSFDRPLTEQYF.